The clone carrying this T cell receptor (beta chain) was recorded a few times. Its antigen is not known. The CDR3 totals 11 residues. Germline assignment: CDR1 SNHLY and CDR2 FYNNEI. This record comes from a study of T cells in Graves' hyperthyroidism and ophthalmopathy. General study results and limits: Blood also carried most thyroid clonotypes expanded above 0.001. In validation, the model predicted ophthalmopathy. These predictions came a median about 6.5 months before onset.

RNA transcripts yielded amplified TCR beta CDR3 regions. First-round RT-PCR of the TCR CDR3 relied on the HTBI primer set. TCRdb analysed the multiplex PCR reads with MiXCR anew, one entry per CDR3 protein. The data show a few hundred thousand distinct CDR3 sequences, just over 45% seen once. Clinicians diagnosed patients from clinical symptoms, serum thyroxine and TRAb, thyroid ultrasound and orbital computed tomography. The sequence was collected from a woman aged 18-29 years with Graves' hyperthyroidism. The V gene is TRBV2, the J gene TRBJ2-7; no clear D. The J call is in doubt because the DNA end fits TRBJ2-1 better. The sample consisted of peripheral blood or thyroid tissue (not recorded which). The CDR3 region has the DNA TGTGCCAGCAGTCGGGCGCTTGAGCAGTTCTTC. Protein sequence: CASSRALEQFF.